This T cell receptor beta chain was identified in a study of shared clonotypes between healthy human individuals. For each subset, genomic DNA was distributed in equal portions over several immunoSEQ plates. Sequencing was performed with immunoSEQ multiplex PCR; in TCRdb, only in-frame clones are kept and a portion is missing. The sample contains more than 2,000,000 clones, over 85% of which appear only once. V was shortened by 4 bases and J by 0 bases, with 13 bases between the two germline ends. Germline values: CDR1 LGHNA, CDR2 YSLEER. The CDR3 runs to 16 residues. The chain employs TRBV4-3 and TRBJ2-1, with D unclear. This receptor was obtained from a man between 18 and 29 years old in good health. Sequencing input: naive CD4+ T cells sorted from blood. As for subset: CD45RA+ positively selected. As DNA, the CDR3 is TGCGCCAGCAGCCCCTTAGCTCTCAGCTCCTACAATGAGCAGTTCTTC. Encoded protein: CASSPLALSSYNEQFF.